This T cell receptor (beta chain) was recovered during a study of blood T cells in healthy people across ages. Findings and caveats of the study: For the donors, CMV status was unknown and possibly confounded expanded clonotype changes.

Comments on this clonotype: Its antigen remains unidentified. An end of the junction does not agree with germline; a read error may underlie this.

PCR was performed a second time for roughly 7 to 12 cycles using a sample-barcoded 5' primer and a J-beta primer mix. TCRdb re-analysed the 5' RACE reads in MiXCR, keeping a single row per CDR3 protein. The sample gives around 800,000 distinct CDR3 sequences, 53% of which show up once; around 41% is in the top ten. The CDR3 consists of 15 residues. The germline CDR1 and CDR2 sequences are SEHNR and FQNEAQ (reference sequence). The sequenced material came from blood. The chain carries TRBV7-9 and TRBJ2-7; TRBD2 aligns across 8 bases. This sequence was found in an elderly man in good health. CDR3 loop: CAGSSYERELYEQYF. Here the CDR3 DNA reads TGTGCCGGCAGCTCGTATGAGCGGGAGCTCTACGAGCAGTACTTC.